This TCR beta chain was identified during a study of neurological immune-mediated disorders. Regarding this clonotype: Being one base from a much bigger clone, this may be a read error.

CDR1 and CDR2 (germline): ENHRY, SYGVKD. This CDR3 spans 11 amino acids. Trimming removed 10 bases from V and 5 bases from J, with 10 bases in between. Each CDR3 protein is one row after TCRdb ran MiXCR on the 5' RACE reads. This sample has about 74,000 distinct CDR3 sequences, with less than 5.5% found just once. The origin of this receptor is a man aged 18 to 30 with multiple sclerosis. The chain couples TRBV10-3 to TRBJ2-3; D gene ambiguous. Sequenced material: PBMCs. CDR3 in DNA: TGTGCCACCCAATGTGGAGATACGCAGTATTTT. Its protein product is CATQCGDTQYF.